This T cell receptor beta chain was sequenced during a study of CD8+ T cells in alopecia areata listed by TCRdb under 2018. Broadly, across the study: Skin from C3H/HeJ donors with spontaneous alopecia (roughly 6-13 months old) was grafted onto female C3H/HeJ recipients that were 7-10 weeks old. immunoSEQ multiplex PCR using 35 Vbeta forward primers and 13 Jbeta reverse primers was used to amplify TCRbeta CDR3 regions. RNA was obtained with the PAXgene miRNA kit for fixed scalp, the miRNeasy kit for PBMCs, and the RNeasy kit for mouse skin. The study used high-throughput TCRbeta sequencing to examine T cell clonal expansion in alopecia areata, in both the C3H/HeJ mouse model and human patients. Human TCRbeta sequencing covered scalp tissue and sorted CD4+ and CD8+ peripheral blood T cells from patchy and totalis/universalis alopecia areata patients and healthy controls. Clonality in the scalp was compared among normal scalp (n=4), patchy alopecia areata scalp (n=8), and alopecia totalis/universalis scalp (n=8).

Library preparation was by the immunoSEQ multiplex PCR assay. RNA was extracted from all samples and reverse transcribed into cDNA as template for TCR sequencing. SuperScript III was used to make first-strand cDNA, primed with a 2:1 mix of oligo-dT and random hexamers. Amplification bias was assessed with a synthetic immune receptor repertoire, and residual bias was removed computationally. Sequencing of the libraries was done on Illumina HiSeq with 60 bp reads that cover the CDR3, reading from J toward V. The authors' pipeline ran thus. Raw reads were preprocessed for error removal, and CDR3 was defined according to IMGT conventions as running from the conserved cysteine to phenylalanine. To get clonality, Shannon entropy was normalized by log2 of the number of productive unique TCRs and the result was subtracted from 1. Whether each scalp clone was CD4 or CD8 was inferred by checking scalp TCRbeta sequences against the CD4 and CD8 repertoires from sorted blood. The table comes from immuneACCESS by way of TCRdb, which keeps in-frame sequences with V and J called. Part of the clones is missing from these tables; in studies checked, under half for an unresolved V gene and the rest for unknown reasons. The D gene and trimming were derived from the DNA, and the V and J assignments and clone size from that table. The sample counts some 110,000 clones, each observed more than once. Of the sample, around 19% is held by the ten largest clones.

This clone was counted only a few times. Its antigen target is currently unknown. This receptor is murine, so its gene names and germline sequences reflect the mouse genome. Read data end 4 residues before the CDR3 end; the end is taken from the germline J gene. Study-level results and caveats: Shared TCR sequences between patients were less evident than in mice, which may be partly attributable to HLA diversity in the patient population. Lesional scalp, especially in alopecia totalis/universalis, showed higher clonality and more expanded CD8+ clones than normal scalp, suggesting antigenic drive. Unlike mouse skin, where gammadelta T cells dominate, normal human skin contains resident alphabeta T cells that get sequenced too, which complicates analysis of the scalp TCR repertoire.

The germline V gene (reference sequence) sets CDR1 to FNHDT and CDR2 to SITEND. From cysteine to phenylalanine, the CDR3 is 15 amino acids long. The CDR3 was read in part: 33 bases, with the frame set at base 1. From V the trimming removes 4 bases and from J it removes 0 bases, while the gene matches leave 6 bases of the junction unaccounted for. Sequencing was carried out using lesional skin. The sequence derives from a C3H/HeJ mouse with alopecia areata. Mice of this strain carry the MHC haplotype H2-k. The chain employs TRBV19 and TRBJ1-2, and TRBD1 matches 7 of the central bases. The CDR3 corresponds to CASSSLTGTNSDYTF. The DNA read from the CDR3 is TGTGCCAGCAGTTCCCTGACAGGGACAAACTCC.